This is a list of T cell receptor beta chains from one sample in a study of human T cells and chemical hapten exposure. TCRdb reprocessed the RACE reads with MiXCR, giving one entry per CDR3 protein. This sample has tens of thousands of distinct CDR3 sequences, with about a tenth found just once. This specimen was whole blood, taken in connection with sensitization to the hapten diphenylcyclopropenone (DPC). The receptors come from a woman aged 45-60 years with alopecia areata. Some clones in this sample may be carry-over from other donors' samples. Each CDR3 is given with its conserved first and last residue. Fields, in order: D gene, clone size, V gene, J gene, CDR3 protein, CDR3 DNA. A D gene is named only where the DNA matches it firmly. The size field is filled for only some rows; it gives once, few, many or a size class.

D gene: -
clone size: -
V gene: TRBV9
J gene: TRBJ1-5
CDR3 protein: CASSVDRNQPQHF
CDR3 DNA: TGTGCCAGCAGCGTAGATCGCAATCAGCCCCAGCATTTT

D gene: TRBD2
clone size: -
V gene: TRBV7-2
J gene: TRBJ2-1
CDR3 protein: CASSLAGTSGTYNEQFF
CDR3 DNA: TGTGCCAGCAGCTTAGCCGGGACTAGCGGAACCTACAATGAGCAGTTCTTC

D gene: -
clone size: -
V gene: TRBV24-1
J gene: TRBJ2-7
CDR3 protein: CATSEDPGRRGSYEQYF
CDR3 DNA: TGTGCCACCAGTGAGGATCCGGGACGGAGGGGCTCCTACGAGCAGTACTTC

D gene: -
clone size: -
V gene: TRBV6-1
J gene: TRBJ2-7
CDR3 protein: CASSAAPETGEQYF
CDR3 DNA: TGTGCCAGCAGTGCAGCACCTGAGACAGGCGAGCAGTACTTC

D gene: -
clone size: many
V gene: TRBV7-9
J gene: TRBJ2-2
CDR3 protein: CASSRYQETGELFF
CDR3 DNA: TGTGCCAGCAGCCGCTACCAGGAAACCGGGGAGCTGTTTTTT

D gene: TRBD2
clone size: few
V gene: TRBV7-2
J gene: TRBJ2-3
CDR3 protein: CASSAGTSGRARDTQYF
CDR3 DNA: TGTGCCAGCAGCGCCGGGACTAGCGGGAGGGCCAGAGATACGCAGTATTTT

D gene: -
clone size: few
V gene: TRBV9
J gene: TRBJ1-6
CDR3 protein: CASSVVGKDSPLHF
CDR3 DNA: TGTGCCAGCAGCGTAGTGGGGAAGGATTCACCCCTCCACTTT

D gene: -
clone size: many
V gene: TRBV5-1
J gene: TRBJ2-3
CDR3 protein: CASSLDGAYTDTQYF
CDR3 DNA: TGCGCCAGCAGCTTGGATGGGGCTTACACAGATACGCAGTATTTT

D gene: -
clone size: -
V gene: TRBV29-1
J gene: TRBJ1-1
CDR3 protein: CSVEALVAEAFF
CDR3 DNA: TGCAGCGTTGAAGCGTTGGTCGCTGAAGCTTTCTTT

D gene: TRBD1
clone size: -
V gene: TRBV7-9
J gene: TRBJ1-6
CDR3 protein: CASSLQGAASPLHF
CDR3 DNA: TGTGCCAGCAGTTTGCAGGGGGCGGCTTCACCCCTCCACTTT

D gene: -
clone size: many
V gene: TRBV19
J gene: TRBJ1-4
CDR3 protein: CASSTGQSNEKLFF
CDR3 DNA: TGTGCCAGTAGTACCGGACAGAGTAATGAAAAACTGTTTTTT

D gene: TRBD2
clone size: few
V gene: TRBV19
J gene: TRBJ2-2
CDR3 protein: CASWEGVTSNTGELFF
CDR3 DNA: TGTGCCAGTTGGGAGGGCGTCACATCGAACACCGGGGAGCTGTTTTTT

D gene: TRBD2
clone size: many
V gene: TRBV12-3/TRBV12-4
J gene: TRBJ2-1
CDR3 protein: CASSLELGGTSGAEQFF
CDR3 DNA: TGTGCCAGCAGTTTAGAGCTTGGCGGGACTAGCGGGGCAGAGCAGTTCTTC

D gene: TRBD2
clone size: few
V gene: TRBV12-3/TRBV12-4
J gene: TRBJ2-5
CDR3 protein: CASRFSGGNQETQYF
CDR3 DNA: TGTGCCAGCAGGTTTAGCGGGGGAAACCAAGAGACCCAGTACTTC

D gene: TRBD1
clone size: many
V gene: TRBV7-8
J gene: TRBJ2-1
CDR3 protein: CASSLNNRGHDNEQFF
CDR3 DNA: TGTGCCAGCAGCTTAAATAACAGGGGGCATGACAATGAGCAGTTCTTC

D gene: TRBD2
clone size: many
V gene: TRBV11-2
J gene: TRBJ2-5
CDR3 protein: CASSFTSGSGETQYF
CDR3 DNA: TGTGCCAGCAGCTTCACTAGCGGGAGCGGGGAGACCCAGTACTTC

D gene: TRBD2
clone size: few
V gene: TRBV6-4
J gene: TRBJ2-1
CDR3 protein: CASMVEAGDNEQFF
CDR3 DNA: TGTGCCAGCATGGTCGAGGCGGGGGACAATGAGCAGTTCTTC

D gene: -
clone size: -
V gene: TRBV29-1
J gene: TRBJ1-1
CDR3 protein: CSGVTNTEAFF
CDR3 DNA: TGCAGCGGGGTCACGAACACTGAAGCTTTCTTT

D gene: TRBD2
clone size: -
V gene: TRBV20-1
J gene: TRBJ2-1
CDR3 protein: CSARVEGLAVNEQFF
CDR3 DNA: TGCAGTGCTAGAGTTGAAGGACTAGCAGTGAATGAGCAGTTCTTC

D gene: TRBD2
clone size: many
V gene: TRBV12-3/TRBV12-4
J gene: TRBJ2-1
CDR3 protein: CASSASGRGYNEQFF
CDR3 DNA: TGTGCCAGCAGCGCTAGCGGGAGGGGCTACAATGAGCAGTTCTTC

D gene: TRBD2
clone size: many
V gene: TRBV7-6
J gene: TRBJ2-3
CDR3 protein: CASSPHRGLESTDTQYF
CDR3 DNA: TGTGCCAGCAGCCCTCACCGGGGACTAGAGAGCACAGATACGCAGTATTTT

D gene: -
clone size: many
V gene: TRBV19
J gene: TRBJ1-5
CDR3 protein: CASSISLQNGRPNQPQHF
CDR3 DNA: TGTGCCAGTAGTATTAGTCTGCAGAACGGGAGGCCTAATCAGCCCCAGCATTTT

D gene: -
clone size: medium-sized
V gene: TRBV12-3/TRBV12-4
J gene: TRBJ2-3
CDR3 protein: CASSTANRADTQYF
CDR3 DNA: TGTGCCAGCAGTACCGCTAATAGGGCAGATACGCAGTATTTT

D gene: -
clone size: few
V gene: TRBV6-2/TRBV6-3
J gene: TRBJ2-4
CDR3 protein: CASSYGVVAKNIQYF
CDR3 DNA: TGTGCCAGCAGTTATGGGGTTGTAGCCAAAAACATTCAGTACTTC

D gene: TRBD1
clone size: -
V gene: TRBV20-1
J gene: TRBJ2-3
CDR3 protein: CSARRQGPTDTQYF
CDR3 DNA: TGCAGTGCTAGGAGACAGGGCCCCACAGATACGCAGTATTTT

D gene: -
clone size: many
V gene: TRBV29-1
J gene: TRBJ1-5
CDR3 protein: CSVQPQGSNQPQHF
CDR3 DNA: TGCAGCGTCCAACCTCAGGGAAGCAATCAGCCCCAGCATTTT

D gene: -
clone size: few
V gene: TRBV7-8
J gene: TRBJ2-4
CDR3 protein: CASSLSRKNIQYF
CDR3 DNA: TGTGCCAGCAGCTTAAGCAGAAAAAACATTCAGTACTTC

D gene: TRBD2
clone size: many
V gene: TRBV11-2
J gene: TRBJ2-2
CDR3 protein: CASSLSLAVGELFF
CDR3 DNA: TGTGCCAGCAGCTTAAGTCTAGCGGTCGGGGAGCTGTTTTTT

D gene: -
clone size: few
V gene: TRBV20-1
J gene: TRBJ2-7
CDR3 protein: CSAERRDFYEQYF
CDR3 DNA: TGCAGTGCTGAGAGGCGGGATTTTTACGAGCAGTACTTC

D gene: -
clone size: -
V gene: TRBV28
J gene: TRBJ2-6
CDR3 protein: CASRDSGANVLTF
CDR3 DNA: TGTGCCAGCAGGGACTCTGGGGCCAACGTCCTGACTTTC

D gene: TRBD2
clone size: -
V gene: TRBV29-1
J gene: TRBJ2-7
CDR3 protein: CSVRLAGGPVEQYF
CDR3 DNA: TGCAGCGTGAGGCTAGCGGGAGGGCCGGTCGAGCAGTACTTC

D gene: -
clone size: many
V gene: TRBV12-3/TRBV12-4
J gene: TRBJ2-1
CDR3 protein: CASSLTAGTSYNEQFF
CDR3 DNA: TGTGCCAGCAGTTTAACGGCGGGCACGTCTTACAATGAGCAGTTCTTC

D gene: -
clone size: -
V gene: TRBV27
J gene: TRBJ1-1
CDR3 protein: CASSYRPGQNTEAFF
CDR3 DNA: TGTGCCAGCAGTTACCGACCGGGACAGAACACTGAAGCTTTCTTT

D gene: TRBD1
clone size: -
V gene: TRBV20-1
J gene: TRBJ1-2
CDR3 protein: CSASTGTANYGYTF
CDR3 DNA: TGCAGTGCTTCAACAGGGACAGCTAACTATGGCTACACCTTC

D gene: -
clone size: many
V gene: TRBV7-9
J gene: TRBJ1-1
CDR3 protein: CASSYQGGTEAFF
CDR3 DNA: TGTGCCAGCAGCTACCAAGGGGGCACTGAAGCTTTCTTT

D gene: -
clone size: many
V gene: TRBV4-2
J gene: TRBJ2-5
CDR3 protein: CASSQNTGAGETQYF
CDR3 DNA: TGTGCCAGCAGCCAGAACACGGGAGCCGGAGAGACCCAGTACTTC

D gene: -
clone size: many
V gene: TRBV20-1
J gene: TRBJ1-4
CDR3 protein: CSATRTVNEKLFF
CDR3 DNA: TGCAGTGCAACCCGGACAGTTAATGAAAAACTGTTTTTT

D gene: -
clone size: many
V gene: TRBV3-1
J gene: TRBJ2-4
CDR3 protein: CASSQDDRVVSF
CDR3 DNA: TGTGCCAGCAGCCAAGATGATCGGGTAGTGTCCTTC

D gene: -
clone size: many
V gene: TRBV19
J gene: TRBJ2-3
CDR3 protein: CASSNSAGAGDTQYF
CDR3 DNA: TGTGCCAGTAGTAATTCCGCGGGGGCGGGGGATACGCAGTATTTT

D gene: -
clone size: -
V gene: TRBV19
J gene: TRBJ2-1
CDR3 protein: CASTLKGGQGNNEQFF
CDR3 DNA: TGTGCCAGTACCCTCAAGGGGGGGCAGGGTAACAATGAGCAGTTCTTC

D gene: TRBD2
clone size: -
V gene: TRBV25-1
J gene: TRBJ2-1
CDR3 protein: CASSEIGTSGRWDEQFF
CDR3 DNA: TGTGCCAGCAGTGAAATCGGGACTAGCGGGAGATGGGATGAGCAGTTCTTC

D gene: TRBD1
clone size: few
V gene: TRBV29-1
J gene: TRBJ1-5
CDR3 protein: CSVETGINQPQHF
CDR3 DNA: TGCAGCGTCGAGACAGGGATCAATCAGCCCCAGCATTTT

D gene: -
clone size: few
V gene: TRBV28
J gene: TRBJ2-1
CDR3 protein: CASSLGPAYNEQFF
CDR3 DNA: TGTGCCAGCAGCCTAGGGCCAGCTTACAATGAGCAGTTCTTC

D gene: -
clone size: many
V gene: TRBV11-2
J gene: TRBJ2-1
CDR3 protein: CASSPWGGISYNEQFF
CDR3 DNA: TGTGCCAGCAGCCCTTGGGGCGGGATCTCCTACAATGAGCAGTTCTTC

D gene: TRBD1
clone size: many
V gene: TRBV7-6
J gene: TRBJ2-1
CDR3 protein: CASSLGYADRGPRNEQFF
CDR3 DNA: TGTGCCAGCAGCTTAGGCTACGCGGACAGGGGGCCTCGCAATGAGCAGTTCTTC

D gene: TRBD2
clone size: few
V gene: TRBV9
J gene: TRBJ2-3
CDR3 protein: CASSVGEGDTQYF
CDR3 DNA: TGTGCCAGCAGCGTAGGGGAGGGAGATACGCAGTATTTT

D gene: -
clone size: once
V gene: TRBV29-1
J gene: TRBJ2-2
CDR3 protein: CSVETSRRGTGGLFF
CDR3 DNA: TGCAGCGTTGAAACTAGCCGGAGAGGCACCGGGGGGCTGTTTTTT

D gene: -
clone size: many
V gene: TRBV29-1
J gene: TRBJ2-3
CDR3 protein: CSVGVPSTDTQYF
CDR3 DNA: TGCAGCGTTGGAGTTCCTAGCACAGATACGCAGTATTTT

D gene: -
clone size: -
V gene: TRBV7-9
J gene: TRBJ2-1
CDR3 protein: CASSTTQYGEQFF
CDR3 DNA: TGTGCCAGCAGCACCACCCAGTATGGTGAGCAGTTCTTC

D gene: -
clone size: many
V gene: TRBV12-3/TRBV12-4
J gene: TRBJ1-5
CDR3 protein: CASSPAREIAQHF
CDR3 DNA: TGTGCCAGCAGCCCGGCCAGAGAAATTGCCCAGCATTTT

D gene: -
clone size: -
V gene: TRBV20-1
J gene: TRBJ1-1
CDR3 protein: CSATGRKTEAFF
CDR3 DNA: TGCAGTGCTACAGGGAGGAAAACTGAAGCTTTCTTT

D gene: TRBD1
clone size: few
V gene: TRBV11-2
J gene: TRBJ2-4
CDR3 protein: CASSYLHPTGDRAKNIQYF
CDR3 DNA: TGTGCCAGCAGCTATCTCCACCCTACAGGGGACAGAGCCAAAAACATTCAGTACTTC

D gene: -
clone size: -
V gene: TRBV5-4
J gene: TRBJ1-2
CDR3 protein: CASSLPQPNNYGYTF
CDR3 DNA: TGTGCCAGCAGCTTGCCCCAGCCCAATAACTATGGCTACACCTTC